This entry lists 27 T cell receptor beta chains sequenced from one sample in a study of T cell repertoires in cytomegalovirus infection. TCRdb processed the reads anew with MiXCR; each CDR3 protein has one entry. Of roughly 990,000 distinct CDR3 sequences in the sample, approximately 31% are singletons; the top ten hold 10% to 15%. These receptors have no known antigen. Sequences were derived from cultured CD8+ T cells from PBMCs, sampled from culture after CMV antigen stimulation. The receptors come from a human donor in good health (CMV status not recorded). Some clones in this sample may be carry-over from other donors' samples.

The V and J genes are TRBV29-1 and TRBJ1-1; 9 bases are shared with TRBD1. Germline-derived CDR1 and CDR2 are SQVTM and ANQGSEA. Germline trimming cut 3 bases from V and 7 bases from J; bases unmatched to any gene: 3. CDR3 length: 12 amino acids. In nucleotides, the CDR3 is TGCAGCGTTGACGGGGGACAGGGTGAAGCTTTCTTT. Its translation: CSVDGGQGEAFF.

This clonotype showed up just a few times. The rearrangement links TRBV7-3 to TRBJ1-1, with D tentatively TRBD1 (5 bases). Per the germline V gene, CDR1 is SGHTA and CDR2 is FQGTGA. Trimming took 0 bases from V and 5 from J, leaving 13 bases between them. CDR3 length: 15 residues. The DNA for the CDR3 is TGTGCCAGCAGCTTAACGGCGGGGGGATGGACTGAAGCTTTCTTT. As protein: CASSLTAGGWTEAFF.

V gene TRBV27 combines with J gene TRBJ2-1, with 11 bases fitting TRBD2. Germline lookup yields CDR1 MNHEY and CDR2 SMNVEV (reference sequence). With V trimmed by 6 bases and J by 4 bases, 5 bases remained unmatched. The CDR3 consists of 15 residues. CDR3 nucleotide sequence: TGTGCCAGCAGCACTAGCGGGGGCCCTTACAATGAGCAGTTCTTC. It specifies CASSTSGGPYNEQFF.

This clonotype was detected a few times. A junction end diverges from the germline sequence, so it may reflect a read error. The CDR3 spells CASSSPPVDRVF. CDR3 DNA: TGTGCCAGCAGCTCCCCCCCCGTGGACAGGGTGTTT. The chain uses TRBV7-6 and TRBJ1-1; 8 bases line up with TRBD1. The CDR3 is 12 residues long. CDR1 is SGHVS, CDR2 FNYEAQ, per germline.

Only a few counts were recorded for this clonotype. The chain has TRBV6-2 or TRBV6-3 and TRBJ1-1; maybe TRBD1 (5 bases). The CDR3 is 13 amino acids. V was clipped by 8 bases and J by 4 bases, with 14 bases between them. CDR1 is MNHEY, CDR2 SVGEGT, per germline. CDR3 sequence: CASGDFRSTEAFF. CDR3 coding DNA: TGTGCCAGCGGGGACTTTAGGAGCACTGAAGCTTTCTTT.

This clonotype has at least ten counts. The V call is TRBV7-2, the J call TRBJ1-1, with D possibly TRBD1 on 5 matching bases. The CDR3 contains 11 residues. Germline V gene lookup returns CDR1 SGHTA and CDR2 FQGNSA. V lost 4 bases and J 8 bases, leaving 8 bases between the germline ends. The CDR3 nucleotides are TGTGCCAGCAGCTCAGCAGGGGAAGCTTTCTTT. It codes for CASSSAGEAFF.

This rearrangement joins TRBV5-1 to TRBJ1-4; D unclear. Per the germline V gene, CDR1 is SGHRS and CDR2 is YFSETQ. The CDR3 is 16 residues long. The ends were cut back, 2 bases at V and 0 bases at J, with 11 bases in the middle. For the CDR3, the DNA is TGCGCCAGCAGCTTCCCCGACGGCCCAACTAATGAAAAACTGTTTTTT. Translating it yields CASSFPDGPTNEKLFF.

This chain uses TRBV4-1 with TRBJ2-5; D ambiguous. Germline CDR1 and CDR2: MGHRA and YSYEKL. Between the trimmed V and J ends, which lost 0 bases and 6 bases, there was a span of 5 bases. The CDR3 is 12 amino acids. This chain's CDR3 is CASSQDRKTQYF. CDR3 in DNA: TGCGCCAGCAGCCAAGATCGTAAGACCCAGTACTTC.

There are a few counts of this clonotype. The chain has TRBV19 and TRBJ2-1; D may be TRBD2 (5 bases). The germline V gene encodes CDR1 LNHDA and CDR2 SQIVND (reference sequence). The V and J ends lost 6 bases and 6 bases respectively, with 18 bases between them. This CDR3 spans 15 amino acids. CDR3 protein: CASSTVRDLGNEQFF. The CDR3 nucleotides are TGTGCCAGTAGCACAGTTCGGGATTTGGGCAATGAGCAGTTCTTC. Combining the CDR3 with reference TRBV19 and TRBJ2-1 gives the whole variable domain DGGITQSPKYLFRKEGQNVTLSCEQNLNHDAMYWYRQDPGQGLRLIYYSQIVNDFQKGDIAEGYSVSREKKESFPLTVTSAQKNPTAFYLCASSTVRDLGNEQFFGPGTRLTVL.

This clonotype has ten or more counts. The DNA for the CDR3 is TGTGCCAGCATGGCTTTGGACAGGGGAGTAGCAGATACGCAGTATTTT. Its translation is CASMALDRGVADTQYF. This chain connects TRBV7-3 to TRBJ2-3, with 9 nucleotides matching TRBD1. Germline CDR1 and CDR2: SGHTA and FQGTGA. CDR3 size: 16 residues. The V and J ends lost 7 bases and 4 bases, in that order; junction bases with no gene match: 12.

V is TRBV7-4 and J is TRBJ1-4; 8 bases line up with TRBD1. J gave up 8 bases and V 3 bases, and 8 bases lay outside the gene matches. In germline, CDR1 is SGHVT, CDR2 SQSDAQ. The CDR3 totals 15 residues. The CDR3 sequence is CASSLQDRGEEKLFF. The CDR3 DNA is TGTGCCAGCAGCTTGCAAGACAGGGGAGAGGAAAAACTGTTTTTT.

This clonotype was seen a few times. The J gene is TRBJ2-7, the V gene TRBV10-2; no clear D gene. Trimming shortened V by 6 bases and J by 2 bases, and 8 bases separated the two germline ends. CDR1 is WSHSY, CDR2 SAAADI, per germline. CDR3 size: 12 residues. The CDR3 region is CASRAGTYEQYF. Here the CDR3 DNA reads TGCGCCAGCAGGGCCGGCACCTACGAGCAGTACTTC.

This clonotype appeared many times. The gene calls are TRBV11-1 and TRBJ1-1, with D possibly TRBD1 on 5 matching bases. The CDR3 consists of 13 residues. V dropped 6 bases and J dropped 5 bases, with 13 bases sitting between them. The germline V gene has CDR1 SGHAT and CDR2 FQDESV (reference sequence). CDR3 DNA: TGTGCCAGCAGTAGGGGCCCCGGAACTGAAGCTTTCTTT. Translated: CASSRGPGTEAFF.

This clonotype was counted between two and nine times. V gene TRBV4-1 combines with J gene TRBJ2-7; D gene unclear. The CDR3 consists of 13 residues. V lost 3 bases and J lost 3, with 9 bases in between. Germline CDR1 MGHRA, CDR2 YSYEKL. In DNA form, the CDR3 reads TGCGCCAGCAGCCAGACACTGATCTACGAGCAGTACTTC. Its protein is CASSQTLIYEQYF.

V and J are TRBV6-1 and TRBJ2-1, with D hard to call. V was shortened by 4 bases and J by 11 bases, with 12 bases between the two germline ends. Germline assignment: CDR1 MNHNS and CDR2 SASEGT. The CDR3 is 12 amino acids. CDR3 DNA: TGTGCCAGCAGTGTAGACTGGAATAAGCAGTTCTTC. Protein sequence: CASSVDWNKQFF.

As to this clonotype: This sequence may be a read error, since a much larger clone differs from it by one base. V is TRBV12-3 or TRBV12-4 and J is TRBJ2-7, with a possible D match to TRBD1 (6 bases). The CDR3 sequence is 15 residues long. V lost 5 bases, J lost 3 bases, and 17 bases lay in between. CDR3 bases: TGTGCCAGCAGTGACCGGGACAAGGTCCTCTACGAGCAGTACTTC. Translating gives CASSDRDKVLYEQYF.

The chain carries TRBV6-2 or TRBV6-3 and TRBJ1-1; D might be TRBD1 (5 bases). V lost 2 bases, J lost 0 bases, and 16 bases lay in between. Germline CDR1 MNHEY, CDR2 SVGEGT. The CDR3 has 17 residues. CDR3 nucleotides: TGTGCCAGCAGTTACGGGGCAGACCGACAAATGAACACTGAAGCTTTCTTT. It is translated as CASSYGADRQMNTEAFF.

As concerns this clonotype: The junction departs from germline at one end; a sequencing error may be responsible. The chain is built from TRBV7-4 and TRBJ2-2, with TRBD1 matching over 9 bases. The CDR3 totals 16 residues. CDR1 SGHVT and CDR2 SQSDAQ come from the germline V gene. CDR3 sequence reads: CANSRPGQGASGELFF. In DNA form, the CDR3 reads TGTGCCAACAGCCGCCCGGGACAGGGTGCCTCCGGGGAGCTGTTTTTT.

This rearrangement joins TRBV15 to TRBJ1-1; no clear D gene. The CDR3 consists of 15 residues. Germline V gene sequence: CDR1 LNHNV, CDR2 YYDKDF (reference sequence). The germline V and J ends were trimmed by 1 base and 1 base, with 10 bases remaining between them. CDR3 loop: CATSRGRGSNTEAFF. The CDR3 region has the DNA TGTGCCACCAGCAGAGGCAGAGGTTCGAACACTGAAGCTTTCTTT.

This clonotype was seen a handful of times. The chain has TRBV6-5 and TRBJ2-1; 10 bases fit TRBD2. V trimming: 4 bases; J trimming: 8 bases; junction bases outside the gene matches: 8. The CDR3 spans 15 residues. The germline V gene has CDR1 MNHEY and CDR2 SVGAGI. DNA of the CDR3: TGTGCCAGCAGTTTACGAAGCGGGGGGGCCCATGAGCAGTTCTTC. It is translated as CASSLRSGGAHEQFF.

The chain combines TRBV7-9 with TRBJ1-5; the match to TRBD1 covers 8 bases. This CDR3 contains 16 residues. The junction had 6 bases not matched to a gene; V was cut back by 0 bases and J by 5 bases. Germline loops: CDR1 SEHNR, CDR2 FQNEAQ (reference sequence). CDR3 bases: TGTGCCAGCAGCTTAGCGGGACAGGAGATCTATCAGCCCCAGCATTTT. Encoded protein: CASSLAGQEIYQPQHF.

The CDR3 coding sequence is TGCGCCAGCAGCAGGGGACAGGGCGGCTCTGGGGCCAACGTCCTGACTTTC. Its protein is CASSRGQGGSGANVLTF. The rearrangement links TRBV5-1 to TRBJ2-6; 9 bases are shared with TRBD1. CDR1 is SGHRS, CDR2 YFSETQ, per germline. CDR3 length: 17 residues. The J segment lost 0 bases and the V segment lost 4 bases, leaving 5 bases of the junction unmatched.

Points on this clonotype: An end of the junction differs from the germline gene, which may be a read error. CDR3 in amino acids: CASSELAGGYNVQFF. CDR3 in DNA: TGTGCCAGCAGTGAACTGGCGGGGGGTTACAATGTGCAGTTCTTC. The genes are TRBV6-2 or TRBV6-3 and TRBJ2-1, with TRBD2 matching 8 bases. This CDR3 spans 15 amino acids. The germline V gene has CDR1 MNHEY and CDR2 SVGEGT.

The chain uses TRBV15 and TRBJ1-6, with 9 nucleotides matching TRBD1. The CDR3 runs 14 residues. Trimming removed 4 bases from V and 6 bases from J; junction bases left unmatched: 1. Germline CDR1 is LNHNV and CDR2 is YYDKDF (reference sequence). CDR3: CATSTGQGNSPLHF. CDR3 DNA sequence: TGTGCCACCAGCACGGGACAGGGTAATTCACCCCTCCACTTT.

This clonotype was detected only a few times. The chain recombines TRBV29-1 with TRBJ2-5, with a tentative D call TRBD1 (6 bases). CDR1 is SQVTM and CDR2 is ANQGSEA in the germline V gene. There are 14 residues in the CDR3. Trimming stripped 7 bases from V and 1 base from J, with 16 bases between. The CDR3 nucleotides are TGCAGCGCCATTTCCCAGGGGCTCCAAGAGACCCAGTACTTC. It codes for CSAISQGLQETQYF.

The chain is built from TRBV28 and TRBJ1-5; TRBD1 matches 7 bases. With V trimmed by 6 bases and J by 4 bases, 9 bases remained unmatched. This CDR3 has 15 amino acids. Germline V gives CDR1 MDHEN, CDR2 SYDVKM. DNA of the CDR3: TGTGCCAGCAGACGCCCCGGGACAGAAAATCAGCCCCAGCATTTT. It yields the protein CASRRPGTENQPQHF.

The V and J genes are TRBV6-5 and TRBJ1-5, with D unclear. The V end was cut by 2 bases, the J end by 7 bases, with 18 bases between. The CDR3 spans 16 residues. CDR1 is MNHEY, CDR2 SVGAGI, per germline. This chain's CDR3 is CASSYGPRGAGQPQHF. Here the CDR3 DNA reads TGTGCCAGCAGTTACGGCCCGAGAGGAGCGGGACAGCCCCAGCATTTT.